This T cell receptor (beta chain) originates from a study of blood T cell repertoires in COVID-19. Study in general: T cells, B-cell-depleted T cells, or PBMCs supplied cDNA or gDNA.

The CDR3 is 11 residues long. The V gene end was trimmed by 5 bases and the J gene end by 7 bases; junction bases not matched to a gene: 2. Per germline, CDR1 SGHVS and CDR2 FQNEAQ. This table comes from immunoSEQ multiplex PCR, and its TCRdb copy is limited to in-frame clones, with some not included. Among about 240,000 clones listed, more than 75% were seen once. The TCR was taken from a woman between 35 and 50 years old with acute COVID-19. The sample was PBMCs or T cells enriched from blood (not recorded which). The V and J genes are TRBV7-8 and TRBJ2-7, with TRBD2 matching over 7 bases. CDR3 residues: CASSLGREQYF. CDR3 nucleotides: TGTGCCAGCAGCCTCGGGAGGGAGCAGTACTTC.